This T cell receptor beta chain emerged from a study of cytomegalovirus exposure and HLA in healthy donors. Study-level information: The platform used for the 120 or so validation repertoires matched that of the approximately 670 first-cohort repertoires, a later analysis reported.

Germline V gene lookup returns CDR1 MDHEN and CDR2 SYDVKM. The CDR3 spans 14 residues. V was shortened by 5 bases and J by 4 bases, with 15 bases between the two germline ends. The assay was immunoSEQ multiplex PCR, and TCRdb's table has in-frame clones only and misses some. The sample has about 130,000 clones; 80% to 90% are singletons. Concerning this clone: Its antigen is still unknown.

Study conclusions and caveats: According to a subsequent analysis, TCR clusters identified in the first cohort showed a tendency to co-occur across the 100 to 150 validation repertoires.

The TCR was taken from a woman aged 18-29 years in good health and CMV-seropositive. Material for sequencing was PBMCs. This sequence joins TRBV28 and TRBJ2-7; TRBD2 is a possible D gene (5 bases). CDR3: CASSLPPGSYEQYF. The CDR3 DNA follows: TGTGCCAGCAGTCTACCGCCTGGGAGTTACGAGCAGTACTTC.